This T cell receptor (beta chain) appears in the sequencing data of a study of blood T cells in healthy people across ages. The CDR3 has 13 amino acids. Trimming took off 0 bases at V and 9 bases at J, with 11 bases between the two ends. Looked up from germline, CDR1 is LGHDT and CDR2 is YNNKEL (reference sequence). The use of a sample-barcoded 5' primer and a J-beta primer mix characterized a second PCR of roughly 6 to 11 cycles. Using its own MiXCR run on the 5' RACE reads, TCRdb lists one record per CDR3 protein. The data hold around 670,000 distinct CDR3 sequences, with 25% to 30% observed a single time. The sample holds a few counts of this clonotype.

Source material: blood. The origin of this receptor is an elderly woman in good health. This chain joins TRBV3-1 and TRBJ2-5; D is unclear. CDR3 sequence (DNA): TGTGCCAGCAGCCAAGATCTTAGGCGAGCCCAGTACTTC. Residues: CASSQDLRRAQYF.